Listed here are 5 T cell receptor beta chains from one sample, sequenced in a study of blood T cell repertoires in COVID-19. Produced via immunoSEQ multiplex PCR; TCRdb's table is partial and in-frame only. The sample carries about 290,000 clones, 75% to 90% recorded once. Sequenced input: PBMCs or T cells enriched from blood (not recorded which). These receptors were obtained from a woman aged 40-49 years who had recovered from COVID-19.

On this clone itself: The same CDR3 can be traced to other DNA sequences in this sample. The rearrangement links TRBV7-3 to TRBJ2-2, with D maybe TRBD1 (5 bases). Deletions cut 2 bases from V and 2 bases from J, with 6 bases between. Germline values: CDR1 SGHTA, CDR2 FQGTGA. The CDR3 runs 14 residues. The CDR3 bases are TGTGCCAGCAGCTTAGGGGCCAACACCGGGGAGCTGTTTTTT. Its translation is CASSLGANTGELFF.

Here the CDR3 DNA reads TGTGCCAGCAGTTACCGACAGTTGAACACTGAAGCTTTCTTT. This gives the protein CASSYRQLNTEAFF. The chain recombines TRBV6-6 with TRBJ1-1, with a weak D call TRBD1 (5 bases). The CDR3 is made up of 14 amino acids. The germline CDR1 and CDR2 sequences are MNHNY and SVGAGI (reference sequence). Between the trimmed V and J ends, which lost 2 bases and 0 bases, there was a span of 7 bases.

This chain connects TRBV3-1 (or the pseudogene TRBV3-2) to TRBJ1-1; D call uncertain. The CDR3 spans 16 residues. V was cut by 2 bases and J by 1 base, with 14 bases left in between. Germline assignment: CDR1 LGHDT and CDR2 YNNKEL (reference sequence). This chain's CDR3 is CASSQQPGLRNTEAFF. CDR3 nucleotides: TGTGCCAGCAGCCAACAGCCGGGTCTAAGGAACACTGAAGCTTTCTTT.

The genes are TRBV5-7 and TRBJ1-2, with D hard to call. TRBV5-7 is an ORF, and what it does is uncertain. Trimming pared 0 bases from V and 0 bases from J, leaving 15 bases between. The CDR3 consists of 17 residues. In DNA form, the CDR3 reads TGTGCCAGCAGCTTGGTATTCCCGACCGGGGCTAACTATGGCTACACCTTC. Encoded protein: CASSLVFPTGANYGYTF.

The chain is built from TRBV5-1 and TRBJ1-1; D is possibly TRBD1 (5 bases). The CDR3 spans 13 residues. Germline CDR1 is SGHRS and CDR2 is YFSETQ. V gave up 4 bases and J gave up 0 bases, with 7 bases separating them. CDR3: CASSEGVNTEAFF. The CDR3 DNA is TGCGCCAGCAGCGAAGGGGTGAACACTGAAGCTTTCTTT.